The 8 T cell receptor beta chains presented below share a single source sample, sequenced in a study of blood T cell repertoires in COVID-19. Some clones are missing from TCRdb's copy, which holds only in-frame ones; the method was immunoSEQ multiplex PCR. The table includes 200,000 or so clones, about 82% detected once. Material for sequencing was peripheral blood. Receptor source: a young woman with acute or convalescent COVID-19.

This chain's CDR3 is CASSLLADKKAFF. The CDR3 DNA reads as TGTGCCAGCAGTTTATTGGCGGACAAAAAAGCTTTCTTT. The rearrangement links TRBV28 to TRBJ1-1; D possibly corresponds to TRBD1 (5 bases). This CDR3 contains 13 residues. Germline-derived CDR1 and CDR2 are MDHEN and SYDVKM. V was pared by 1 base and J by 9 bases, with 12 bases between.

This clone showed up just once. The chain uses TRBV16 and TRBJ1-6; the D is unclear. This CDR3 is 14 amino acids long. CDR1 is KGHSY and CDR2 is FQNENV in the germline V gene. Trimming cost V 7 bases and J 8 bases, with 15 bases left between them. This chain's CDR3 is CASTLRRSDSPLHF. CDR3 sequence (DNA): TGTGCCAGCACCCTACGGCGGTCTGATTCACCCCTCCACTTT.

DNA for the CDR3: TGTGCCAGCAGTGAATGGCAGGGGGGTCCCTACGAGCAGTACTTC. Protein: CASSEWQGGPYEQYF. The rearrangement uses TRBV6-1 and TRBJ2-7; perhaps TRBD1 as D (7 bases). The CDR3 has 15 amino acids. Trimming removed 2 bases from V and 2 bases from J, with 13 bases in between. Germline V gives CDR1 MNHNS, CDR2 SASEGT.

The CDR3 spells CASSPGGGGTDNEQFF. The CDR3 DNA is TGTGCCAGCTCACCAGGCGGGGGTGGGACGGACAATGAGCAGTTCTTC. V gene TRBV18 combines with J gene TRBJ2-1, with 7 bases aligning to TRBD2. Germline CDR1 reads KGHSH; CDR2 reads LQKENI. J lost 5 bases, V lost 2 bases, and 9 bases had no gene match. The CDR3 has 16 residues.

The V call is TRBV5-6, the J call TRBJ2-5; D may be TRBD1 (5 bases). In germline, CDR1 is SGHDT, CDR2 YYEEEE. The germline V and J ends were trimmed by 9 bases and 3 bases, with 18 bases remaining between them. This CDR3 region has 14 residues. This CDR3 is CATGAQGSKETQYF. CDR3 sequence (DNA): TGTGCCACCGGTGCCCAGGGCTCCAAAGAGACCCAGTACTTC.

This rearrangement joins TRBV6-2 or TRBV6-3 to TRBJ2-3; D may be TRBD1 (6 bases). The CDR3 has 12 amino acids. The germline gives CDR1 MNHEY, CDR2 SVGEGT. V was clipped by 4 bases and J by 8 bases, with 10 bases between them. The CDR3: CASSWDIRTQYF. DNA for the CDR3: TGTGCCAGCAGTTGGGACATCCGTACGCAGTATTTT.

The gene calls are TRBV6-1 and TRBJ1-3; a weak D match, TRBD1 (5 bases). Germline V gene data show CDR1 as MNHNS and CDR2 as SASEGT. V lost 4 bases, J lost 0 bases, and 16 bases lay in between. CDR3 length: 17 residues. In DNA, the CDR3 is TGTGCCAGCAGTGCGTACAGGAGTGCCGGCTCTGGAAACACCATATATTTT. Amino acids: CASSAYRSAGSGNTIYF.

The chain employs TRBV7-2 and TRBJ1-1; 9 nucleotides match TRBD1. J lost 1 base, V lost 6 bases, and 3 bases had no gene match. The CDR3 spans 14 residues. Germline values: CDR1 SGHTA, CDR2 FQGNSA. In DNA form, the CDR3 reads TGTGCCAGCAGTCCGGACAGGGGGAACACTGAAGCTTTCTTT. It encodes CASSPDRGNTEAFF.